These 9 T cell receptor beta chains originate from one sample sequenced in a study of blood T cells in healthy people across ages. Then a second PCR, running about 6 to 11 cycles, was carried out with a sample-barcoded 5' primer and a J-beta primer mix. TCRdb processed the 5' RACE reads anew with MiXCR; each CDR3 protein has one entry. The sample carries approximately 780,000 distinct CDR3 sequences, around 25% recorded once. These data also formed part of another study, on T cells of mothers and their children.

Material for sequencing was blood. All receptors derive from a boy younger than 18 in good health.

This clonotype showed up just a few times. V is TRBV4-1 and J is TRBJ2-7, with D perhaps TRBD2 (5 bases). There are 17 residues in the CDR3. Trimming took 0 bases from V and 2 from J, leaving 17 bases between them. Germline CDR1 is MGHRA and CDR2 is YSYEKL. The CDR3 protein is CASSQDHYEGLAYEQYF. The DNA for the CDR3 is TGCGCCAGCAGCCAAGATCATTACGAGGGCCTAGCCTACGAGCAGTACTTC.

The gene calls are TRBV6-6 and TRBJ1-4, with D possibly being TRBD1 (5 bases). Germline V CDR1 and CDR2: MNHNY, SVGAGI (reference sequence). The CDR3 extends over 15 amino acids. Trimming removed 5 bases at V and 3 bases at J, with 13 bases between. CDR3 bases: TGTGCCAGCAGTACCTGGGACGGCTCTAATGAAAAACTGTTTTTT. It specifies CASSTWDGSNEKLFF.

This clonotype appeared a few times. This chain uses TRBV28 with TRBJ2-2; D not certain. The length of the CDR3 is 13 residues. The V gene's germline CDR1 is MDHEN and CDR2 SYDVKM. Trimming removed 5 bases from V and 7 bases from J, with 11 bases in between. This CDR3 reads CASSPPRLGELFF. DNA of the CDR3: TGTGCCAGCAGTCCCCCTAGGCTCGGGGAGCTGTTTTTT.

The rearrangement uses TRBV7-9 and TRBJ1-1; no definite D call. The V end was cut by 7 bases, the J end by 6 bases, with 15 bases between. This CDR3 comprises 13 residues. Germline-derived CDR1 and CDR2 are SEHNR and FQNEAQ (reference sequence). The CDR3 spells CASTVSGLPEAFF. The CDR3 DNA sequence: TGTGCCAGCACCGTTTCAGGATTACCTGAAGCTTTCTTT.

Only a few counts were recorded for this clonotype. This chain links TRBV4-1 with TRBJ2-7; 10 bases line up with TRBD1. Trimming took 4 bases from V and 5 from J; bases not matched to a gene: 5. The germline CDR1 and CDR2 sequences are MGHRA and YSYEKL. The CDR3 totals 14 residues. The CDR3 is CASSPGQGIDEQYF. The CDR3 coding sequence is TGCGCCAGCAGCCCGGGACAGGGGATCGACGAGCAGTACTTC.

This clonotype was observed a few times. V gene TRBV6-5 combines with J gene TRBJ1-1, with D tentatively TRBD1 (6 bases). The germline CDR1 and CDR2 sequences are MNHEY and SVGAGI. The CDR3 has 13 residues. Trimming took off 5 bases at V and 5 bases at J, with 12 bases between the two ends. CDR3 amino acids: CASSPPDRTEAFF. The CDR3 DNA reads as TGTGCCAGCAGTCCCCCGGACAGAACTGAAGCTTTCTTT.

The chain recombines TRBV4-2 with TRBJ2-2; D is uncertain. Germline CDR1 and CDR2: LGHNA and YNFKEQ. There are 15 residues in the CDR3. Deletions cut 2 bases from V and 7 bases from J, with 14 bases between. CDR3 sequence (DNA): TGTGCCAGCAGCCAAAAGACTCCAGCTGGCGGGGAGCTGTTTTTT. It encodes CASSQKTPAGGELFF.

The chain combines TRBV2 with TRBJ2-3; 13 bases map to TRBD2. This CDR3 has 16 residues. V shed 3 bases, J shed 5 bases, and the junction held 5 bases outside the gene matches. Germline V gives CDR1 SNHLY, CDR2 FYNNEI. The CDR3 here is CASSDRLAGGQDTQYF. In DNA form, the CDR3 reads TGTGCCAGCAGTGACAGACTAGCGGGGGGTCAAGATACGCAGTATTTT. The full variable domain, rest sourced from reference TRBV2 and TRBJ2-3, is EPEVTQTPSHQVTQMGQEVILRCVPISNHLYFYWYRQILGQKVEFLVSFYNNEISEKSEIFDDQFSVERPDGSNFTLKIRSTKLEDSAMYFCASSDRLAGGQDTQYFGPGTRLTVL.

J is TRBJ1-1 and V is TRBV6-5; 7 bases align to TRBD1. The germline CDR1 and CDR2 sequences are MNHEY and SVGAGI. CDR3 size: 11 residues. The V gene end was trimmed by 6 bases and the J gene end by 10 bases; junction bases not matched to a gene: 5. CDR3 sequence reads: CASSQGQRAFF. CDR3 nucleotides: TGTGCCAGCAGCCAGGGACAGAGAGCTTTCTTT.